Below, 27 T cell receptor beta chains from the same sample are listed, as sequenced in a study of T cell responses to AZD1222 COVID-19 vaccine. Profiling relied on immunoSEQ multiplex PCR, and the TCRdb table lists in-frame clones only, not all of them. Here the sample spans 140,000 to 150,000 clones, under 95% being singletons. Sequenced here: peripheral blood, sampled on day 0 of AZD1222 vaccination. The receptors derive from an adult in good health.

This chain uses TRBV7-2 with TRBJ1-2; D is possibly TRBD1 (5 bases). Germline-derived CDR1 and CDR2 are SGHTA and FQGNSA. V lost 1 base to trimming and J lost 1 base, with 7 bases between them. The CDR3 is made up of 14 amino acids. CDR3 sequence reads: CASSLGGINYGYTF. CDR3 nucleotides: TGTGCCAGCAGCTTAGGGGGGATTAACTATGGCTACACCTTC.

This rearrangement joins TRBV11-3 to TRBJ2-2; no definite D call. The V gene lost 1 base and the J gene lost 6 bases, with 3 bases spanning the gap. The CDR3 runs to 12 residues. CDR1 and CDR2 from the germline V gene are SGHNT and YENEEA. As DNA, the CDR3 is TGTGCCAGCAGCTTAGGATCCGGGGAGCTGTTTTTT. Translation: CASSLGSGELFF.

The chain employs TRBV10-3 and TRBJ2-1; D not resolved. V lost 0 bases and J 14 bases, leaving 11 bases between the germline ends. The CDR3 covers 12 residues. CDR1 ENHRY and CDR2 SYGVKD come from the germline V gene. CDR3 loop: CAISESRELEFF. Here the CDR3 DNA reads TGTGCCATCAGTGAGTCAAGGGAATTAGAGTTCTTC.

This chain uses TRBV9 with TRBJ2-7; 9 nucleotides align to TRBD2. V shed 4 bases, J shed 3 bases, and the junction held 2 bases outside the gene matches. The CDR3 is made up of 13 amino acids. Germline V lookup: CDR1 SGDLS, CDR2 YYNGEE. In DNA, the CDR3 is TGTGCCAGCAGCACGACTAGCGGCTACGAGCAGTACTTC. This translates into CASSTTSGYEQYF.

The chain links TRBV9 to TRBJ2-5; TRBD2 aligns across 10 bases. This CDR3 is 15 amino acids long. Germline values: CDR1 SGDLS, CDR2 YYNGEE. V gave up 4 bases and J gave up 3 bases; unmatched junction bases: 6. The CDR3 bases are TGTGCCAGCAGCCTTACCGGGACTAGCGAAGAGACCCAGTACTTC. This gives the protein CASSLTGTSEETQYF.

This chain joins TRBV19 and TRBJ1-5; D possibly corresponds to TRBD1 (6 bases). The CDR3 length is 14 residues. Per the germline V gene, CDR1 is LNHDA and CDR2 is SQIVND (reference sequence). V lost 8 bases and J 0 bases, leaving 11 bases between the germline ends. In DNA, the CDR3 is TGTGCCAGTGAGGACAGTTATAGCAATCAGCCCCAGCATTTT. This encodes CASEDSYSNQPQHF. Filled out from reference TRBV19 and TRBJ1-5, the complete variable domain reads DGGITQSPKYLFRKEGQNVTLSCEQNLNHDAMYWYRQDPGQGLRLIYYSQIVNDFQKGDIAEGYSVSREKKESFPLTVTSAQKNPTAFYLCASEDSYSNQPQHFGDGTRLSIL.

The J gene is TRBJ2-1, the V gene TRBV2; 9 nucleotides align to TRBD2. V shed 3 bases and J 9 bases; nucleotides not matched to a gene: 6. The CDR3 sequence is 14 residues long. Germline CDR1 SNHLY, CDR2 FYNNEI. The DNA of the CDR3 is TGTGCCAGCAGTGATGGTAGCGGGGGCGGTGAGCAGTTCTTC. Translation: CASSDGSGGGEQFF. The full variable domain, completed using reference TRBV2 and TRBJ2-1, is EPEVTQTPSHQVTQMGQEVILRCVPISNHLYFYWYRQILGQKVEFLVSFYNNEISEKSEIFDDQFSVERPDGSNFTLKIRSTKLEDSAMYFCASSDGSGGGEQFFGPGTRLTVL.

J is TRBJ2-5 and V is TRBV7-8, with D perhaps matching TRBD1 or TRBD2 (9 bases each). The germline V gene encodes CDR1 SGHVS and CDR2 FQNEAQ. The V end was cut by 2 bases, the J end by 7 bases, with 23 bases between. The CDR3 sequence is 17 residues long. CDR3 loop: CASSLRLAGQGYVTQYF. As DNA, the CDR3 is TGTGCCAGCAGCTTAAGGCTAGCGGGACAGGGTTATGTGACCCAGTACTTC.

This chain connects TRBV11-3 to TRBJ2-7; D is uncertain. The CDR3 loop spans 14 amino acids. Per germline, CDR1 SGHNT and CDR2 YENEEA. Between the trimmed V and J ends, which lost 0 bases and 2 bases, there was a span of 8 bases. CDR3 nucleotide sequence: TGTGCCAGCAGCTTAGATCACCAGGCCTACGAGCAGTACTTC. Protein: CASSLDHQAYEQYF.

V is TRBV6-5 and J is TRBJ1-2; a possible D gene is TRBD1 (5 bases). Germline V lookup: CDR1 MNHEY, CDR2 SVGAGI. The CDR3 covers 13 residues. Trimming cost V 9 bases and J 1 base, with 12 bases left between them. The chain's CDR3 is CASTLTDNYGYTF. CDR3 coding DNA: TGTGCCAGTACGTTGACAGATAACTATGGCTACACCTTC.

The J gene is TRBJ1-5, the V gene TRBV7-2; 7 positions agree with TRBD1. Germline CDR1 and CDR2: SGHTA and FQGNSA. This CDR3 has 15 amino acids. V lost 3 bases to trimming and J lost 6 bases; unmatched junction nucleotides: 8. The CDR3 DNA follows: TGTGCCAGCAGCTTGAACAGGGGAAGCTTTCAGCCCCAGCATTTT. It specifies CASSLNRGSFQPQHF.

At least ten counts were recorded for this clone. The chain employs TRBV11-2 and TRBJ2-7, with TRBD1 matching over 11 bases. Germline CDR1 SGHAT, CDR2 FQNNGV. The junction had 5 bases not matched to a gene; V was cut back by 7 bases and J by 3 bases. The CDR3 spans 14 residues. The CDR3 coding sequence is TGTGCCAGCACACAAGGGACAGGGGGCTACGAGCAGTACTTC. This sequence encodes CASTQGTGGYEQYF.

The chain carries TRBV9 and TRBJ2-2; 7 nucleotides match TRBD1. The CDR3 sequence is 14 residues long. The V and J ends lost 4 bases and 7 bases, in that order; junction bases with no gene match: 7. Germline CDR1 is SGDLS and CDR2 is YYNGEE. The CDR3 sequence: CASSSGPGGGELFF. Written as DNA, the CDR3 is TGTGCCAGCAGCTCAGGACCAGGGGGCGGGGAGCTGTTTTTT. The variable domain in full, completed from reference TRBV9 and TRBJ2-2, reads DSGVTQTPKHLITATGQRVTLRCSPRSGDLSVYWYQQSLDQGLQFLIQYYNGEERAKGNILERFSAQQFPDLHSELNLSSLELGDSALYFCASSSGPGGGELFFGEGSRLTVL.

This chain connects TRBV6-5 to TRBJ2-7, with D possibly TRBD2 on 5 matching bases. Trimming left V 6 bases short and J 6 bases short, with 18 bases between. Germline V gene data show CDR1 as MNHEY and CDR2 as SVGAGI. This CDR3 is built from 14 residues. The CDR3: CASRDLLYRGEQYF. The CDR3 region has the DNA TGTGCCAGCAGAGACCTACTCTACCGGGGCGAGCAGTACTTC.

The rearrangement links TRBV6-1 to TRBJ2-7, with D uncertain. The V gene's germline CDR1 is MNHNS and CDR2 SASEGT. The length of the CDR3 is 11 residues. The V end lost 1 base, the J end lost 11 bases, and 9 bases lay between the germline ends. The CDR3 DNA follows: TGTGCCAGCAGTGAAGAGGAAGCTGAGTACTTC. Encoded protein: CASSEEEAEYF.

This clone has just one count. CDR3 bases: TGTGCTTCCGAGCAGGGGGCTGGTCAGCCCCAGCATTTT. This encodes CASEQGAGQPQHF. The rearrangement links TRBV19 to TRBJ1-5, with TRBD1 matching over 8 bases. Looked up from germline, CDR1 is LNHDA and CDR2 is SQIVND (reference sequence). This CDR3 is built from 13 residues.

The rearrangement uses TRBV27 and TRBJ2-7; 8 bases are a match to TRBD2. Germline-derived CDR1 and CDR2 are MNHEY and SMNVEV (reference sequence). The CDR3 spans 15 residues. The V and J ends lost 4 bases and 4 bases, in that order; junction bases with no gene match: 9. The CDR3 spells CASSSDGGAPYEQYF. In DNA form, the CDR3 reads TGTGCCAGCAGTTCAGACGGGGGGGCGCCATACGAGCAGTACTTC.

The CDR3 sequence is CASSQEILAGGLYEQFF. The CDR3, as DNA: TGTGCCAGCAGCCAAGAAATCCTAGCGGGGGGGCTCTATGAGCAGTTCTTC. This chain connects TRBV3-1 (or the pseudogene TRBV3-2) to TRBJ2-1; the match to TRBD2 covers 12 bases. The V segment lost 0 bases and the J segment 8 bases; nucleotides outside the gene matches: 8. The CDR3 covers 17 residues. Germline V CDR1 and CDR2: LGHDT, YNNKEL (reference sequence).

The chain joins TRBV30 to TRBJ2-2; TRBD2 agrees at 7 bases. From germline, CDR1 is GTSNPN and CDR2 SVGIG (reference sequence). This CDR3 has 15 residues. Trimming cost V 5 bases and J 4 bases; bases outside gene matches: 10. The CDR3 bases are TGTGCCTGGCTTAGGGCTAGCGGTGGCACCGGGGAGCTGTTTTTT. Translating gives CAWLRASGGTGELFF.

This clone was seen a single time. The genes are TRBV18 and TRBJ1-1, with D perhaps matching TRBD1 (5 bases). V lost 3 bases and J 3 bases, leaving 11 bases between the germline ends. CDR3 length: 14 amino acids. CDR1 is KGHSH, CDR2 LQKENI, per germline. CDR3: CASSPRVGDTEAFF. DNA for the CDR3: TGTGCCAGCTCACCCCGGGTGGGGGACACTGAAGCTTTCTTT.

This chain connects TRBV5-8 to TRBJ2-1, with D possibly being TRBD1 (6 bases). This CDR3 spans 12 amino acids. Germline CDR1 reads SGHTS; CDR2 reads YDEGEE. The V end lost 2 bases, the J end lost 14 bases, and 14 bases lay between the germline ends. In nucleotides, the CDR3 is TGTGCCAGCAGCTTAACGACTCGACAGGAGTTCTTC. The encoded protein is CASSLTTRQEFF.

V is TRBV5-1 and J is TRBJ1-1; D is unclear. There are 14 residues in the CDR3. Germline loops: CDR1 SGHRS, CDR2 YFSETQ. V was clipped by 8 bases and J by 1 base, with 15 bases between them. The CDR3 DNA sequence: TGCGCCAGTACGAATCAAAACGGGAACACTGAAGCTTTCTTT. This gives the protein CASTNQNGNTEAFF.

The chain is built from TRBV5-1 and TRBJ2-3, with 9 bases that match TRBD2. Germline CDR1 reads SGHRS; CDR2 reads YFSETQ. This CDR3 has 14 amino acids. The V gene end was trimmed by 3 bases and the J gene end by 9 bases; junction bases not matched to a gene: 8. The CDR3 DNA reads as TGCGCCAGCAGCTCGAACCGACTAGCGGAGACGCAGTATTTT. Its protein product is CASSSNRLAETQYF. Filled out from reference TRBV5-1 and TRBJ2-3, the complete variable domain reads KAGVTQTPRYLIKTRGQQVTLSCSPISGHRSVSWYQQTPGQGLQFLFEYFSETQRNKGNFPGRFSGRQFSNSRSEMNVSTLELGDSALYLCASSSNRLAETQYFGPGTRLTVL.

The rearrangement uses TRBV5-6 and TRBJ1-2, with D possibly being TRBD1 (6 bases). This CDR3 has 12 amino acids. Per the germline V gene, CDR1 is SGHDT and CDR2 is YYEEEE. V was shortened by 1 base and J by 8 bases, with 9 bases between the two germline ends. The DNA for the CDR3 is TGTGCCAGCAGCTTGCAGGGGACCGGCTACACCTTC. Protein: CASSLQGTGYTF. The full variable domain, in which reference TRBV5-6 and TRBJ1-2 provide the parts outside the CDR3, is DAGVTQSPTHLIKTRGQQVTLRCSPKSGHDTVSWYQQALGQGPQFIFQYYEEEERQRGNFPDRFSGHQFPNYSSELNVNALLLGDSALYLCASSLQGTGYTFGSGTRLTVV.

This clone was detected once. The rearrangement joins TRBV7-3 to TRBJ1-3; TRBD1 matches at 8 bases. The CDR3 totals 18 residues. After removal of 5 bases from V and 4 bases from J, the junction contained 16 bases not matched to a gene. Germline CDR1 reads SGHTA; CDR2 reads FQGTGA. The CDR3 spells CASSQRTGRPLEGNTIYF. The CDR3 nucleotides are TGTGCCAGCAGCCAAAGGACAGGGAGGCCCCTCGAAGGAAACACCATATATTTT.

V usage is TRBV5-4 and J usage is TRBJ1-2, with 9 bases fitting TRBD1. CDR1 and CDR2 (germline): SGHNT, YYREEE (reference sequence). This CDR3 comprises 14 residues. V lost 2 bases to trimming and J lost 4 bases; unmatched junction nucleotides: 3. CDR3 loop: CASSLRDRVYGYTF. In DNA form, the CDR3 reads TGTGCCAGCAGCTTACGGGACAGGGTCTATGGCTACACCTTC.

The CDR3 spells CASSFDGLLYNEQFF. The CDR3 DNA follows: TGTGCCAGCAGTTTTGATGGTTTATTATACAATGAGCAGTTCTTC. The chain is built from TRBV6-5 and TRBJ2-1; D is ambiguous. Trimming removed 4 bases at V and 4 bases at J, with 14 bases between. Germline CDR1 is MNHEY and CDR2 is SVGAGI. The CDR3 length is 15 residues.